This T cell receptor (beta chain) was captured by sequencing in a study of blood T cell repertoires in COVID-19. Clones were read by immunoSEQ multiplex PCR, and TCRdb kept only the in-frame ones, dropping some. The sample includes tens of thousands of clones, more than 75% seen only once; the top ten take more than 8%. Sequenced input: peripheral blood. The receptor's source is a woman aged 80 or over with acute or convalescent COVID-19.

CDR3 coding DNA: TGTGCCAGCAGCCAAGATCCGACAGGGGATCAGCCCCAGCATTTT. Encoded protein: CASSQDPTGDQPQHF. J is TRBJ1-5 and V is TRBV4-2; 8 bases align to TRBD1. The CDR3 runs to 15 residues. CDR1 is LGHNA, CDR2 YNFKEQ, per germline. The V and J ends lost 0 bases and 5 bases, in that order; junction bases with no gene match: 3.